Included here is one T cell receptor (beta chain) sequence, with context. What it recognizes is unknown. For the unsorted libraries, 2 million PBMCs stored at -80 C served as input. From germline, CDR1 is LGHDT and CDR2 YNNKEL (reference sequence). The CDR3 consists of 16 residues. V gave up 0 bases and J gave up 1 base, with 13 bases separating them. The cDNA was generated through 5'RACE incorporating 10-nucleotide random UMIs. The yield of each sequencing run was over 180 million TCR-beta sequences from 15-18 subjects. TCRdb itself ran the 5' RACE reads through MiXCR, one entry per CDR3 protein. The sample has under 90,000 distinct CDR3 sequences, roughly 9% seen once. This record comes from a study of neurological immune-mediated disorders. General study points: Private repertoires in all groups were suggested by the absence of shared CDR3 amino acid sequences among expanded clones across subjects.

Sequencing input: PBMCs. The V call is TRBV3-1, the J call TRBJ2-7; possibly TRBD2 for D (5 bases). This sequence originates from a man aged 50-60 years in good health. In DNA form, the CDR3 reads TGTGCCAGCAGCCAAGAAGTTAGGAGGACTTCCTACGAGCAGTACTTC. Amino acid sequence: CASSQEVRRTSYEQYF.